This is a list of T cell receptor beta chains from one sample in a study of blood T cell repertoires in COVID-19. This table comes from immunoSEQ multiplex PCR, and its TCRdb copy is limited to in-frame clones, with some not included. The data show about 78,000 clones, around 91% seen once. Sequenced sample: peripheral blood. These receptors came from a woman aged 45-65 years in a cohort sampled during active COVID-19. Each CDR3 is given with its conserved first and last residue. D genes are given only for firm matches. Clone sizes are given selectively: once, few, many, or a class where the clone is expanded.

CDR3 DNA	CDR3 protein	V gene	J gene	D gene	clone size
TGTGCCAGCGGGACAGGTAGCACAGATACGCAGTATTTT	CASGTGSTDTQYF	TRBV7-3	TRBJ2-3	TRBD1	NA
TGTGCCAGCAGCAACCGGGACAGGGGGCTCACAGATACGCAGTATTTT	CASSNRDRGLTDTQYF	TRBV7-8	TRBJ2-3	TRBD1	NA
TGTGCCAGCAGCTTATTTTCAGGGGTATCCGGGGCCAACGTCCTGACTTTC	CASSLFSGVSGANVLTF	TRBV11-2	TRBJ2-6	NA	NA
TGTGCCAGCAGTGATCCGGGACAGGGGGCAGAGGAGCAGTACTTC	CASSDPGQGAEEQYF	TRBV25-1	TRBJ2-7	TRBD1	NA
TGTGCCAGCAGCCTCACAGGGGCAGATACGCAGTATTTT	CASSLTGADTQYF	TRBV11-3	TRBJ2-3	TRBD1	NA
TGTGCCACCAGCAGGCCGGACAGGGCTAGCTATGGCTACACCTTC	CATSRPDRASYGYTF	TRBV15	TRBJ1-2	TRBD1	NA
TGTGCCAGCGGTCAGGGAAAAGGCAATCAGCCCCAACATTTT	CASGQGKGNQPQHF	TRBV27	TRBJ1-5	NA	once
TGTGCCAGCAGTCATCCAGGGAGGACCACTGAAGCTTTCTTT	CASSHPGRTTEAFF	TRBV6-5	TRBJ1-1	NA	NA
TGTGCCAGCAGTTTAACCCCCCCGGGACTAGCGGGGTTCACAGATACGCAGTATTTT	CASSLTPPGLAGFTDTQYF	TRBV27	TRBJ2-3	TRBD2	NA
TGCAGCGTTGAAGGGGGAGCGGATGAAAAACTGTTTTTT	CSVEGGADEKLFF	TRBV29-1	TRBJ1-4	NA	NA
TGCGCCAGCAGCTGGATTCGGGACTCCCCCCACGAGCAGTACTTC	CASSWIRDSPHEQYF	TRBV5-1	TRBJ2-7	NA	NA
TGTGCCAGCTCACGTCAACCGGGACAGGGGTGGACTGAAGCTTTCTTT	CASSRQPGQGWTEAFF	TRBV18	TRBJ1-1	TRBD1	NA
TGTGCCAGCACCCGGACTTGGGATACGCAGTATTTT	CASTRTWDTQYF	TRBV5-6	TRBJ2-3	NA	NA
TGCGCCAGCAGCCAACAGGGATGGACTGAAGCTTTCTTT	CASSQQGWTEAFF	TRBV4-1	TRBJ1-1	NA	NA
TGTGCTAGCAGCCATGACAGAGGCTACCAAGAGACCCAGTACTTC	CASSHDRGYQETQYF	TRBV7-7	TRBJ2-5	NA	NA
TGTGCCAGCATCCTGGGGAGGGGTTATAGCAATCAGCCCCAGCATTTT	CASILGRGYSNQPQHF	TRBV28	TRBJ1-5	NA	NA
TGTGCCAGCAGCTTAGAATCAGGGGGCATATCACCCCTCCACTTT	CASSLESGGISPLHF	TRBV7-2	TRBJ1-6	TRBD1	NA
TGTGCCAGCAGCTTGAGCAGGGGATATGGCTACACCTTC	CASSLSRGYGYTF	TRBV5-4	TRBJ1-2	NA	NA
TGTGCCAGCAGGGCGCGGGGAAACTATGGCTACACCTTC	CASRARGNYGYTF	TRBV6-5	TRBJ1-2	NA	NA
TGTGCCACTCGACAGGGGGCGAGCTCTGGGGCCAACGTCCTGACTTTC	CATRQGASSGANVLTF	TRBV19	TRBJ2-6	TRBD1	NA
TGTGCCAGCAGTGACCGGGGCAGGGGGCATTCACCCCTCCACTTT	CASSDRGRGHSPLHF	TRBV28	TRBJ1-6	TRBD1	NA
TGTGCCAGCAGCCAGACAAACACAGATACGCAGTATTTT	CASSQTNTDTQYF	TRBV7-3	TRBJ2-3	NA	NA
TGCAGTACCACAGGGGACACTGAAGCTTTCTTT	CSTTGDTEAFF	TRBV20-1	TRBJ1-1	TRBD1	NA
TGTGCCAGCAGCCCCCTGGAGCCCACCCCACCCACAGATACGCAGTATTTT	CASSPLEPTPPTDTQYF	TRBV7-9	TRBJ2-3	NA	NA
TGTGCCAGCAGCTTGATAGGGACAGCTTCCTCAACTAATGAAAAACTGTTTTTT	CASSLIGTASSTNEKLFF	TRBV5-4	TRBJ1-4	TRBD1	NA
TGTGCCAGCAGCCCTCGGACTAGCGGGAGGGCGGGTAATGAGCAGTTCTTC	CASSPRTSGRAGNEQFF	TRBV13	TRBJ2-1	TRBD2	NA
TGTGCCAGCAGTTTACCCACTAGCACAGATACGCAGTATTTT	CASSLPTSTDTQYF	TRBV28	TRBJ2-3	NA	NA
TGTGCCACCAGTGAAGGGACAGGTCCCCAGCATTTT	CATSEGTGPQHF	TRBV24-1	TRBJ1-5	TRBD1	NA